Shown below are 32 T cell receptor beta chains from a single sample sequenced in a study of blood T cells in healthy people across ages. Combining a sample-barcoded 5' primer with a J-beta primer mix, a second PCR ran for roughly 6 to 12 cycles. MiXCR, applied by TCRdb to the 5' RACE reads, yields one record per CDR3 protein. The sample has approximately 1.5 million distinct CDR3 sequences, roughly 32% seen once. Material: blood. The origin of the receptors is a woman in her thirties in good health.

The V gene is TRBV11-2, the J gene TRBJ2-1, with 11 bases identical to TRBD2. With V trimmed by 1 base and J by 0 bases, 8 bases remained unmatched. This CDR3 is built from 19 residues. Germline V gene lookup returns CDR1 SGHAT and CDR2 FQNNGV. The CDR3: CASSLGRGSGGASYNEQFF. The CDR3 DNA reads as TGTGCCAGCAGCTTAGGAAGGGGTAGCGGGGGGGCCTCCTACAATGAGCAGTTCTTC.

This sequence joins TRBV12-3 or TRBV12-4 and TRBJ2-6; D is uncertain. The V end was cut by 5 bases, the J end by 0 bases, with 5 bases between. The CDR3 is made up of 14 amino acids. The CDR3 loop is CASSHDSGANVLTF. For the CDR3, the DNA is TGTGCCAGCAGTCACGACTCTGGGGCCAACGTCCTGACTTTC.

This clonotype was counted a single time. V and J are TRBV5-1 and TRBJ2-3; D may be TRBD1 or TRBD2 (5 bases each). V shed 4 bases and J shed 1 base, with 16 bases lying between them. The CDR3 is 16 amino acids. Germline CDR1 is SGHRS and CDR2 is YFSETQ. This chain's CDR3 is CASSIPWGTGTDTQYF. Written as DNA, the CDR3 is TGCGCCAGCAGCATACCCTGGGGGACCGGCACAGATACGCAGTATTTT. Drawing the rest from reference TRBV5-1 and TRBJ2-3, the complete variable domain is KAGVTQTPRYLIKTRGQQVTLSCSPISGHRSVSWYQQTPGQGLQFLFEYFSETQRNKGNFPGRFSGRQFSNSRSEMNVSTLELGDSALYLCASSIPWGTGTDTQYFGPGTRLTVL.

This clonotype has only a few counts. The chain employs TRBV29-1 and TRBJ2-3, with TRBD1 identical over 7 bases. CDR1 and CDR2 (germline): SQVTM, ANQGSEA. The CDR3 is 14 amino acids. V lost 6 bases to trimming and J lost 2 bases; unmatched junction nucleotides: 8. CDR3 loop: CSVTQGVSTDTQYF. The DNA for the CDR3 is TGCAGCGTAACGCAGGGGGTATCCACAGATACGCAGTATTTT.

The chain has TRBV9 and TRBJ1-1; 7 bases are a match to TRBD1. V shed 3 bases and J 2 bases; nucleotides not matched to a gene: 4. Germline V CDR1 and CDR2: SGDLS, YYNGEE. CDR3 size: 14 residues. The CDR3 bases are TGTGCCAGCAGCGCCCAGGGGGGTAACACTGAAGCTTTCTTT. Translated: CASSAQGGNTEAFF.

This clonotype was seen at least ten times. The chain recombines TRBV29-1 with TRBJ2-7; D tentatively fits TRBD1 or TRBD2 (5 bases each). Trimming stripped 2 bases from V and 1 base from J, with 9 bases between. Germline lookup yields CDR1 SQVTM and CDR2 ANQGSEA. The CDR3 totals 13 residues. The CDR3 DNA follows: TGCAGCGTTGAACGGGACGAATCCTACGAGCAGTACTTC. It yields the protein CSVERDESYEQYF.

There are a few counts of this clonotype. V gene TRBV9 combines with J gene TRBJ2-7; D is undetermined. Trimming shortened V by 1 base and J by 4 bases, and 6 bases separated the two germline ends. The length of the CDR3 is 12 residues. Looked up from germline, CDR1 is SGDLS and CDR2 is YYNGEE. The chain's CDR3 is CASSVYGYEQYF. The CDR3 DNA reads TGTGCCAGCAGCGTATACGGGTACGAGCAGTACTTC. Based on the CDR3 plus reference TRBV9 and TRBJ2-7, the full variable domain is DSGVTQTPKHLITATGQRVTLRCSPRSGDLSVYWYQQSLDQGLQFLIQYYNGEERAKGNILERFSAQQFPDLHSELNLSSLELGDSALYFCASSVYGYEQYFGPGTRLTVT.

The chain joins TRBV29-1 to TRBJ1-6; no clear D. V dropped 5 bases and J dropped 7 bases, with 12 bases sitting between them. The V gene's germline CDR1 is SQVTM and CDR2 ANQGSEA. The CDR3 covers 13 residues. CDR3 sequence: CSVRLGSNSPLHF. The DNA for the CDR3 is TGCAGCGTTCGGTTGGGTTCCAATTCACCCCTCCACTTT.

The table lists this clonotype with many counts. The CDR3 region is CATSARDRLSQETQYF. In nucleotides, the CDR3 is TGTGCCACCAGCGCACGGGACCGATTGAGTCAAGAGACCCAGTACTTC. The chain employs TRBV15 and TRBJ2-5; D could derive from TRBD1 or TRBD2 (5 bases each). The V end lost 5 bases, the J end lost 2 bases, and 18 bases lay between the germline ends. CDR1 and CDR2 (germline): LNHNV, YYDKDF (reference sequence). This CDR3 has 16 amino acids.

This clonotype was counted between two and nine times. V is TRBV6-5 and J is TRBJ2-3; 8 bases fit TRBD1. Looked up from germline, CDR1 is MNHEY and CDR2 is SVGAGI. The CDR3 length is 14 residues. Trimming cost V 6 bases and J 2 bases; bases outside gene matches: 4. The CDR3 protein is CASRPGQATDTQYF. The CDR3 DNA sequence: TGTGCCAGCAGACCGGGACAGGCCACAGATACGCAGTATTTT.

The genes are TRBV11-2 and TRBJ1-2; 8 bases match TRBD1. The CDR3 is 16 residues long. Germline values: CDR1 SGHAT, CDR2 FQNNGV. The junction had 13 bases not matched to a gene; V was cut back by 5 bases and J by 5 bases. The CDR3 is CASSTHRGGELYGYTF. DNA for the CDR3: TGTGCCAGCAGCACCCACAGGGGGGGAGAATTATATGGCTACACCTTC.

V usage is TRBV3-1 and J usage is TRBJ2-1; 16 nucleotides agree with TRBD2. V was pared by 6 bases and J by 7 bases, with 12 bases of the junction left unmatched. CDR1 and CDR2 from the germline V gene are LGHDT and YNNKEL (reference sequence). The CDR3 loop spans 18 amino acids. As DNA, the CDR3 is TGTGCCAGCAGTTCAATCCCGGGGACTAGCGGGAGGGTGAATGAGCAGTTCTTC. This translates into CASSSIPGTSGRVNEQFF.

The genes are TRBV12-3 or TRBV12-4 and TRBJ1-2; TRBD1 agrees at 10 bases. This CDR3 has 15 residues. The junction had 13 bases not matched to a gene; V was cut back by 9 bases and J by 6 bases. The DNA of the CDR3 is TGTGCCAGTGCGATGTGGGGGGACAGGGGTCATGGCTACACCTTC. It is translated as CASAMWGDRGHGYTF.

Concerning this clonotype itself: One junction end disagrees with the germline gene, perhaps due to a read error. DNA for the CDR3: TGTGTCATCAGCGAGTCGGGGGAATGGGACCCCCGGGGAACAGATACGCAGTATTTT. Translating it yields CVISESGEWDPRGTDTQYF. V is TRBV10-3 and J is TRBJ2-3; D may be TRBD2 (6 bases). CDR3 length equals 19 residues. The germline gives CDR1 ENHRY, CDR2 SYGVKD.

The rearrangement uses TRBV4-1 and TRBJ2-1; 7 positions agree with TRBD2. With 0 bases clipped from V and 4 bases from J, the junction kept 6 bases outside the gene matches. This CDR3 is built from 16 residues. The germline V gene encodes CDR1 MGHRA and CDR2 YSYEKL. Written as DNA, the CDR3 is TGCGCCAGCAGCCAAGATCCGGGGGGACTATACAATGAGCAGTTCTTC. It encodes CASSQDPGGLYNEQFF.

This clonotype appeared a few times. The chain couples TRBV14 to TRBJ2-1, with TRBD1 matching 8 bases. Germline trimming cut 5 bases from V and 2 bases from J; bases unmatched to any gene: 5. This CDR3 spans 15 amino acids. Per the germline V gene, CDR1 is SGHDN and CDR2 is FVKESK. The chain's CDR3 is CASSKGQDPYNEQFF. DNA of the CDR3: TGTGCCAGCAGCAAGGGACAGGATCCCTACAATGAGCAGTTCTTC.

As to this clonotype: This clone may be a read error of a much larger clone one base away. This CDR3 reads CGSSPYGGYGYTF. Here the CDR3 DNA reads TGTGGCAGCAGCCCCTATGGAGGATATGGCTACACCTTC. The chain employs TRBV9 and TRBJ1-2; D uncertain. CDR3 length: 13 amino acids. The germline gives CDR1 SGDLS, CDR2 YYNGEE.

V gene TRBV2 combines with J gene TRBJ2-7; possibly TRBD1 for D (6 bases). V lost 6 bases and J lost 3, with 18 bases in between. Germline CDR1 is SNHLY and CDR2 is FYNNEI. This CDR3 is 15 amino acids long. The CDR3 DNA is TGTGCCAGCAGCGCCCAGCGACGACAGGTCTACGAGCAGTACTTC. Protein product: CASSAQRRQVYEQYF.

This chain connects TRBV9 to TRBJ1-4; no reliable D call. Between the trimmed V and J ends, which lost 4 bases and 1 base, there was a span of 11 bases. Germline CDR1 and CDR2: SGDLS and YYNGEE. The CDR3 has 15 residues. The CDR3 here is CASSPGMLTNEKLFF. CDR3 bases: TGTGCCAGCAGCCCCGGTATGTTAACTAATGAAAAACTGTTTTTT. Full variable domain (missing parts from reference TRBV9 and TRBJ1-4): DSGVTQTPKHLITATGQRVTLRCSPRSGDLSVYWYQQSLDQGLQFLIQYYNGEERAKGNILERFSAQQFPDLHSELNLSSLELGDSALYFCASSPGMLTNEKLFFGSGTQLSVL.

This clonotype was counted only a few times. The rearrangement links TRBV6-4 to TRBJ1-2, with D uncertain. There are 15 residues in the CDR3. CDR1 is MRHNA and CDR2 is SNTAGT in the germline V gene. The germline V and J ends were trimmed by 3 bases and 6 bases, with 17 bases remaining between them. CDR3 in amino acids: CASSEYSGVENGYTF. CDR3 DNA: TGTGCCAGCAGTGAATATTCCGGGGTGGAAAATGGCTACACCTTC.

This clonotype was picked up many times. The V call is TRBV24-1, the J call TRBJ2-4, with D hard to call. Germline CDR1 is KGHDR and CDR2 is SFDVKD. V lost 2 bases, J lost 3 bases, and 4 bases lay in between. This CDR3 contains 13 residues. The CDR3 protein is CATSDSDKNIQYF. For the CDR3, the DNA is TGTGCCACCAGTGATTCGGACAAAAACATTCAGTACTTC.

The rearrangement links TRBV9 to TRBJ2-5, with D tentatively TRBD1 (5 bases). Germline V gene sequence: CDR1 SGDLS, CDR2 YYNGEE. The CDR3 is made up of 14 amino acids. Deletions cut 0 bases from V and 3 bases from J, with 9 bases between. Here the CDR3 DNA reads TGTGCCAGCAGCGTAGGGAAGGGGAAAGAGACCCAGTACTTC. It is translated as CASSVGKGKETQYF.

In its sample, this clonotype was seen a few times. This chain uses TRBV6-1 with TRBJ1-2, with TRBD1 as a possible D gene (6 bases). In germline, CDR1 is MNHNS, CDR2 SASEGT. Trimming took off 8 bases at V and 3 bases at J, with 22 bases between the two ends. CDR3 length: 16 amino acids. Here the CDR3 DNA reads TGTGCCAGCGCCTTGAAGGGGGGAAGGGTAGACTATGGCTACACCTTC. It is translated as CASALKGGRVDYGYTF.

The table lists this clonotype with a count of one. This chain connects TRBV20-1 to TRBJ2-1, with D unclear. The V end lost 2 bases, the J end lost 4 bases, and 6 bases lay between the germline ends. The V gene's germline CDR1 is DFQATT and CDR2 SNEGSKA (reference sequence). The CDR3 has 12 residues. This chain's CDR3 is CSARSFYNEQFF. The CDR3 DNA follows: TGCAGTGCTAGAAGTTTTTACAATGAGCAGTTCTTC.

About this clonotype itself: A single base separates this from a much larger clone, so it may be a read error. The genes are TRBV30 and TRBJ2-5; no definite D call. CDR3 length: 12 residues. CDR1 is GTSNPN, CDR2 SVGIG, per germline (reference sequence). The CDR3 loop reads CAWSVSSETQCF. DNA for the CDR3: TGTGCCTGGAGTGTATCCTCTGAGACCCAGTGCTTC. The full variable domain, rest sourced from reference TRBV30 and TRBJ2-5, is SQTIHQWPATLVQPVGSPLSLECTVEGTSNPNLYWYRQAAGRGLQLLFYSVGIGQISSEVPQNLSASRPQDRQFILSSKKLLLSDSGFYLCAWSVSSETQCFGPGTRLLVL.

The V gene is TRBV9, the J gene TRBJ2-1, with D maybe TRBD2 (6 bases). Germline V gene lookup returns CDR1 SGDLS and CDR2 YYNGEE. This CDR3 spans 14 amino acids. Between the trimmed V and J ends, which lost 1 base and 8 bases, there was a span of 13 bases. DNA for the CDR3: TGTGCCAGCAGCGTACGGGTCGGGGGACATGAGCAGTTCTTC. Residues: CASSVRVGGHEQFF.

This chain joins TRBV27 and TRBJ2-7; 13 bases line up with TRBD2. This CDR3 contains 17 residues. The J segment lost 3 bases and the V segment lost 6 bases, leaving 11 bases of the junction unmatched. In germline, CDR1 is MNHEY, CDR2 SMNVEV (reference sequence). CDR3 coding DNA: TGTGCCAGCAGCCACCGGGGGACTAGCGGGACTGGCTACGAGCAGTACTTC. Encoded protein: CASSHRGTSGTGYEQYF.

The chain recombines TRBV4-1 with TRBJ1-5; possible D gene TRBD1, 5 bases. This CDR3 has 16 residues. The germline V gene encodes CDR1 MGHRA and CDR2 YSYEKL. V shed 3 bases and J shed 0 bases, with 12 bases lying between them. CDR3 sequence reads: CASSHARGGSNQPQHF. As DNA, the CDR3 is TGCGCCAGCAGCCATGCTCGTGGGGGTAGCAATCAGCCCCAGCATTTT.

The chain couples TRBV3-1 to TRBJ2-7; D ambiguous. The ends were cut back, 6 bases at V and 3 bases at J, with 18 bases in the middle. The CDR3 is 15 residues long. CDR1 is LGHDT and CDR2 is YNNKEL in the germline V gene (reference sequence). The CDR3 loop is CASSSEGLGNYEQYF. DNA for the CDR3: TGTGCCAGCAGTTCCGAAGGTCTGGGGAACTACGAGCAGTACTTC.

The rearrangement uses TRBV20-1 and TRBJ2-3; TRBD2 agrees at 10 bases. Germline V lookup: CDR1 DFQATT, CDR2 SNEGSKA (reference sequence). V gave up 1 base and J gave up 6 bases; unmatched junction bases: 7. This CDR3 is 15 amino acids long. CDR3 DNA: TGCAGTGCTAGAGGCCTAGCGGGGGCCCGGGATACGCAGTATTTT. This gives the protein CSARGLAGARDTQYF.

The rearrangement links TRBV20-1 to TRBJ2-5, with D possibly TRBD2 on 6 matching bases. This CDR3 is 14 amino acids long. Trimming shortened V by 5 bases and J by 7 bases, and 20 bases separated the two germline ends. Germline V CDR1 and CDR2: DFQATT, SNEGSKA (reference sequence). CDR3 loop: CSAGSGSERVTQYF. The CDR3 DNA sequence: TGCAGTGCTGGCTCCGGGAGTGAGCGTGTGACCCAGTACTTC.

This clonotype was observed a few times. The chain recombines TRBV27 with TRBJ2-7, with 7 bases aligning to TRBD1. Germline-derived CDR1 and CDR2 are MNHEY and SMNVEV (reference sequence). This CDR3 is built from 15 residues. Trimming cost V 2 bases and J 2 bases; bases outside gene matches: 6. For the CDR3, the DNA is TGTGCCAGCAGTTTAGGGAACAGGGGCCCCTACGAGCAGTACTTC. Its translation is CASSLGNRGPYEQYF.